This passage covers 9 T cell receptor beta chains from one sample sequenced in a study of T cells in Graves' hyperthyroidism and ophthalmopathy. Researchers amplified the TCR beta CDR3 regions from RNA transcripts. First-round RT-PCR with HTBI primers amplified the TCR CDR3 region. TCRdb used MiXCR to reprocess the multiplex PCR reads, holding one entry per CDR3 protein. The table includes 300,000 to 400,000 distinct CDR3 sequences, about 14% detected once. The sample taken for sequencing was blood. Every receptor here comes from a woman under 40 with Graves' hyperthyroidism.

This clonotype was counted ten times or more. The CDR3 here is CASSLTGTSGRAEIYEQYF. CDR3 DNA: TGTGCCAGCAGTTTAACCGGGACTAGCGGGAGGGCCGAGATCTACGAGCAGTACTTC. The chain carries TRBV27 and TRBJ2-7; 16 bases line up with TRBD2. This CDR3 is 19 amino acids long. The germline V gene has CDR1 MNHEY and CDR2 SMNVEV (reference sequence). Trimming cost V 2 bases and J 3 bases; bases outside gene matches: 10.

This clonotype was seen ten or more times. In DNA, the CDR3 is TGTGCCAGCAGGCTACAGGGGTCTGGAAACACCATATATTTT. This codes for CASRLQGSGNTIYF. V usage is TRBV28 and J usage is TRBJ1-3, with 7 nucleotides matching TRBD1. V was pared by 6 bases and J by 1 base, with 3 bases of the junction left unmatched. CDR1 is MDHEN and CDR2 is SYDVKM in the germline V gene. This CDR3 has 14 amino acids.

This clonotype was seen repeatedly, ten times or more. The chain recombines TRBV27 with TRBJ2-7, with 8 bases fitting TRBD1. V shed 2 bases, J shed 0 bases, and the junction held 3 bases outside the gene matches. The CDR3 covers 15 residues. The germline gives CDR1 MNHEY, CDR2 SMNVEV (reference sequence). The CDR3 DNA sequence: TGTGCCAGCAGTTTACGACAGGGGAGCTCCTACGAGCAGTACTTC. Its translation: CASSLRQGSSYEQYF.

This clonotype appeared many times. The rearrangement uses TRBV3-1 and TRBJ2-3, with TRBD2 matching over 10 bases. The ends lost 4 bases at V and 5 bases at J; junction bases unmatched: 9. The CDR3 is made up of 16 amino acids. CDR1 and CDR2 (germline): LGHDT, YNNKEL (reference sequence). DNA for the CDR3: TGTGCCAGCAGCCGGAGCGGGAGGGGTTTTGGAGATACGCAGTATTTT. Encoded protein: CASSRSGRGFGDTQYF.

V is TRBV29-1 and J is TRBJ2-1; TRBD2 agrees at 7 bases. V trimming: 7 bases; J trimming: 3 bases; junction bases outside the gene matches: 12. CDR1 and CDR2 from the germline V gene are SQVTM and ANQGSEA. This CDR3 comprises 15 residues. The CDR3 protein is CSGGRGTGNYNEQFF. Here the CDR3 DNA reads TGCAGCGGGGGGAGGGGTACTGGCAACTACAATGAGCAGTTCTTC.

This clonotype was detected many times. The CDR3 coding sequence is TGTGCCTGGATTAAGAACACTGAAGCTTTCTTT. Its translation: CAWIKNTEAFF. The chain is built from TRBV30 and TRBJ1-1; D call uncertain. The CDR3 sequence is 11 residues long. The V end was cut by 4 bases, the J end by 1 base, with 4 bases between. Germline V gene lookup returns CDR1 GTSNPN and CDR2 SVGIG (reference sequence).

This clonotype was counted only a few times. This sequence joins TRBV6-5 and TRBJ1-2; D gene ambiguous. The CDR3 totals 11 residues. Deletions cut 2 bases from V and 6 bases from J, with 4 bases between. Per the germline V gene, CDR1 is MNHEY and CDR2 is SVGAGI. CDR3 nucleotides: TGTGCCAGCAGTTACAATAATGGCTACACCTTC. Protein product: CASSYNNGYTF.

This clonotype was picked up a small number of times. V and J are TRBV6-1 and TRBJ1-2; TRBD1 is a possible D gene (5 bases). V gave up 6 bases and J gave up 4 bases, with 9 bases separating them. The CDR3 has 12 residues. Germline CDR1 is MNHNS and CDR2 is SASEGT. The CDR3 here is CASRQGLYGYTF. The CDR3 region has the DNA TGTGCCAGCAGGCAGGGCCTCTATGGCTACACCTTC.

There are many counts of this clonotype. The chain employs TRBV6-2 or TRBV6-3 and TRBJ1-5, with TRBD1 matching over 7 bases. This CDR3 comprises 18 residues. Losses at the gene ends were 2 bases for V and 0 bases for J; bases not matched to a gene: 10. Germline CDR1 and CDR2: MNHEY and SVGEGT. The CDR3 DNA reads as TGTGCCAGCAGTTACGTCCGGGACAGTCTTTATAGCAATCAGCCCCAGCATTTT. The encoded protein is CASSYVRDSLYSNQPQHF.